This T cell receptor beta chain was documented in a study of blood T cell repertoires in COVID-19. Per the germline V gene, CDR1 is SGHTA and CDR2 is FQGNSA. This CDR3 comprises 14 residues. V lost 3 bases to trimming and J lost 5 bases; unmatched junction nucleotides: 5. Libraries were prepared by immunoSEQ multiplex PCR; TCRdb keeps only in-frame clonotypes and omits some of them. The sample yields 200,000 or so clones, over 65% seen once. Seattle cases were enrolled at active infection and followed longitudinally. Sequenced sample: peripheral blood. The TCR sequence derives from a person aged 70 to 79 with COVID-19, enrolled during active disease. This rearrangement joins TRBV7-2 to TRBJ1-2, with 8 bases identical to TRBD1. Here the CDR3 reads CASSLPGGVYGYTF. The CDR3 region has the DNA TGTGCCAGCAGCTTGCCAGGGGGCGTGTATGGCTACACCTTC.